Described below is a single T cell receptor (beta chain) sequence and its context. Its antigen remains undetermined. One base away there is no much larger clone; base qualities are not given. The trial excluded patients who had a history of autoimmune disease or who were on systemic immunosuppression. Peripheral blood for TCR sequencing was collected from all dose cohorts at baseline, on cycle 4 day 1, and on cycle 7 day 1. The samples were drawn from a first-in-human, open-label, multicenter phase I dose-escalation trial of ivuxolimab. Adults with locally advanced or metastatic head and neck squamous cell, hepatocellular, melanoma or renal cell carcinoma were enrolled in the trial. CD4+ and CD8+ T cells were sorted separately from peripheral blood before TCR sequencing. To sequence the TCRbeta CDR3 region, genomic DNA was isolated from the sorted cells. The immunoSEQ Assay was used for sequencing of TCRbeta CDR3 regions. The immuneACCESS repertoire file appears here via TCRdb, limited to in-frame rearrangements. These files lack a portion of the clones; in checked studies, under half of the deficit traces to unresolved V genes, and the cause of the others is not known. The sample table records tens of thousands of clones; more than 85% of these occur just once. The top ten clonotypes cover around 15% of the sample.

Reading the germline V gene gives CDR1 SGHDT and CDR2 YYEEEE. V is cut back by 4 bases and J by 4 bases, with 13 bases in the junction unmatched. The CDR3 runs 18 amino acids, cysteine and phenylalanine included. The sequence is cut down to CDR3 DNA, 54 bases in frame from base 1. This sample was taken from a study of OX40 agonist ivuxolimab in advanced cancers. The study in broad terms: Ivuxolimab was a fully human IgG2 agonistic monoclonal antibody targeting the costimulatory receptor OX40 (CD134). Peripheral TCRbeta sequencing aimed to test whether ivuxolimab altered TCR sequence diversity and caused clonal T-cell expansion. The paper covers the monotherapy dose-escalation part of the phase I ivuxolimab trial, which included N ≈ 57 patients. Partial responses occurred in three dose-escalation patients, of whom one had hepatocellular carcinoma and two had cutaneous melanoma. Patients were allowed to have had prior anti-PD-1, anti-PD-L1 or anti-CTLA-4 therapy, and 40% of the dose-escalation patients had previously received checkpoint inhibitors. Intravenous ivuxolimab was administered to patients every 2 weeks at six dose levels: 0.01, 0.1, 0.3, 1.5, 3 and 10 mg/kg. Of the 50 or so patients in dose escalation, 19 had hepatocellular carcinoma, approximately 15 had melanoma, 9 had renal cell carcinoma and 9 had head and neck cancer. A male proportion of roughly 80% and a mean age of approximately 62 years, ranging from 23 to 79, were recorded for the dose-escalation cohort. The investigation overall reported the following: After ivuxolimab, CD8+ T cells had more expanded clones than CD4+ T cells on average. Low levels of normalized T-cell clonal expansion were also seen in some nonresponding patients. At doses of 0.1 to 3.0 mg/kg, clonal expansion of both CD4+ and CD8+ blood T cells was observed from baseline to week 6. In the 0.1-3.0 mg/kg groups, partial responders had among the lowest normalized peripheral clonal expansion, particularly in CD8+ T cells. Which antigens the clonally expanded peripheral T cells were specific for was not determined.

The chain is encoded by TRBV5-6 joined to TRBJ2-7; 14 junctional bases match TRBD2. The origin of this receptor is an adult with an advanced solid tumor such as melanoma, head and neck, liver or kidney cancer. The specimen was CD4+ or CD8+ T cells sorted from blood, collected in a trial of the OX40 agonist ivuxolimab. CDR3 loop: CASSPSGLAGEVWYEQYF. The DNA is TGTGCCAGCAGCCCGTCGGGACTAGCGGGAGAGGTCTGGTACGAGCAGTACTTC. The reference TRBV5-6 and TRBJ2-7 proteins fill in what lies around the CDR3, so the full variable domain reads DAGVTQSPTHLIKTRGQQVTLRCSPKSGHDTVSWYQQALGQGPQFIFQYYEEEERQRGNFPDRFSGHQFPNYSSELNVNALLLGDSALYLCASSPSGLAGEVWYEQYFGPGTRLTVT.